This record covers a single T cell receptor beta chain. The sample comes from a study of STAT5B mutations in CD4+ large granular lymphocyte leukemia. The CDR3 covers 15 residues. V dropped 0 bases and J dropped 4; count of bases not matched to a gene: 5. Germline V CDR1 and CDR2: SGHDT, YYEEEE. Sequencing used immunoSEQ multiplex PCR; TCRdb keeps in-frame clones, though not all of them. The table shows some 40,000 clones, with roughly 79% occurring only once. The origin of this receptor is a human donor in good health. The specimen was CD4+ T cells from blood buffy coats. The chain couples TRBV5-6 to TRBJ1-2; 8 nucleotides line up with TRBD1. The CDR3 DNA is TGTGCCAGCAGCTTGGCTGACAGGGGCATCTATGGCTACACCTTC. Translated: CASSLADRGIYGYTF.